These 18 T cell receptor beta chains originate from one sample sequenced in a study of CD8 T cells in cerebrospinal fluid in Alzheimer's disease (dated by TCRdb to about 2020). The library was made by 10x single-cell sequencing. Sequencing was performed on a NextSeq 550. Following reprocessing of the reads by TCRdb, the data hold one row per CDR3 protein sequence and no DNA is available. This sample's table has entries for 1,500 to 2,000 distinct CDR3 sequences. The ten largest account for 8.8% of the sample. The sample comprised cerebrospinal fluid. These receptors all come from a human donor with mild cognitive impairment.

Judged by frequency, this clonotype is large. The chain employs TRBV6-1 and TRBJ1-5; with no DNA, the TCRdb D assignment of TRBD1 cannot be verified. The CDR3 loop spans 14 amino acids. Germline CDR1 is MNHNS and CDR2 is SASEGT. This chain's CDR3 is CASSGQGSYQPQHF.

Its frequency marks this clonotype as medium-sized. The V gene is TRBV5-6, the J gene TRBJ2-1; TCRdb's assignment of TRBD1 cannot be checked, as there is no DNA. Germline loops: CDR1 SGHDT, CDR2 YYEEEE. This CDR3 has 13 amino acids. CDR3 residues: CASSPTGRNEQFF.

In terms of frequency, this clonotype is medium-sized. The chain uses TRBV2 and TRBJ1-6. Germline V lookup: CDR1 SNHLY, CDR2 FYNNEI. CDR3 length equals 15 residues. CDR3 sequence reads: CASSLRSSYNSPLHF.

This clonotype shows up as medium-sized by frequency. The chain has TRBV5-1 and TRBJ2-1; the TRBD2 assignment by TCRdb is unverifiable without DNA. This CDR3 has 17 residues. CDR1 is SGHRS, CDR2 YFSETQ, per germline. The CDR3 is CASSLVPGLAVYNEQFF. The complete variable domain, with remaining parts taken from reference TRBV5-1 and TRBJ2-1, reads KAGVTQTPRYLIKTRGQQVTLSCSPISGHRSVSWYQQTPGQGLQFLFEYFSETQRNKGNFPGRFSGRQFSNSRSEMNVSTLELGDSALYLCASSLVPGLAVYNEQFFGPGTRLTVL.

The rearrangement links TRBV6-5 to TRBJ1-5; the D gene TCRdb calls, TRBD1, cannot be checked with no DNA. The CDR3 has 16 residues. Per the germline V gene, CDR1 is MNHEY and CDR2 is SVGAGI. The CDR3 sequence is CASSLRGPQSNQPQHF.

This clonotype is deemed medium-sized by its frequency. V and J are TRBV28 and TRBJ2-7; as DNA is missing, the TRBD2 call by TCRdb cannot be tested. This CDR3 comprises 17 residues. Germline V gene sequence: CDR1 MDHEN, CDR2 SYDVKM. The CDR3: CASSAIKTGSSTSEQYF.

According to its frequency, this clonotype is medium-sized. The chain has TRBV29-1 and TRBJ1-4. CDR1 SQVTM and CDR2 ANQGSEA come from the germline V gene. The CDR3 consists of 13 residues. The CDR3 is CSVLAGTNEKLFF.

Judged by frequency, this clonotype is medium-sized. The V and J genes are TRBV7-9 and TRBJ2-7; TCRdb reports TRBD2, a call that lacks DNA to check it against. This CDR3 region has 18 residues. Germline CDR1 reads SEHNR; CDR2 reads FQNEAQ (reference sequence). The CDR3 is CASSLALNWGLGGGEQYF.

Considering frequency, this clonotype is medium-sized. CDR3: CASSSRTGGNNEAFF. The chain couples TRBV4-2 to TRBJ1-1; the TCRdb D gene call, TRBD1, has no DNA to confirm it. The CDR3 sequence is 15 residues long. In germline, CDR1 is LGHNA, CDR2 YNFKEQ.

This clonotype is medium-sized (0.01 to 0.1%) by frequency. The gene calls are TRBV14 and TRBJ2-1. The germline V gene has CDR1 SGHDN and CDR2 FVKESK. The length of the CDR3 is 14 residues. The CDR3: CASSQRSPLNEQFF.

The chain is built from TRBV5-1 and TRBJ2-2. This CDR3 has 16 amino acids. Looked up from germline, CDR1 is SGHRS and CDR2 is YFSETQ. The CDR3 here is CASSLKASVNTGELFF.

Measured by frequency, this clonotype is medium-sized. The chain uses TRBV5-8 and TRBJ1-6. CDR3 length: 13 residues. Germline V gene sequence: CDR1 SGHTS, CDR2 YDEGEE. The CDR3 sequence: CASSLRRNSPLHF.

Judged by frequency, this clonotype is medium-sized. The rearrangement links TRBV27 to TRBJ2-3; TCRdb names TRBD2, which stays unverified in the absence of DNA. CDR1 and CDR2 (germline): MNHEY, SMNVEV (reference sequence). The CDR3 is 16 amino acids. The CDR3 loop is CASSFQLAGVADTQYF.

The chain has TRBV5-4 and TRBJ2-1. Germline CDR1 and CDR2: SGHNT and YYREEE (reference sequence). The CDR3 contains 13 residues. CDR3 sequence reads: CASRLDSYNEQFF.

This chain links TRBV27 with TRBJ1-6. The CDR3 length is 15 residues. Germline V lookup: CDR1 MNHEY, CDR2 SMNVEV (reference sequence). The CDR3 is CASRSPGPDNSPLHF.

This clonotype is identified as medium-sized from frequency. V gene TRBV5-1 combines with J gene TRBJ2-7; the TCRdb D gene call, TRBD2, has no DNA to confirm it. The CDR3 covers 15 residues. The germline CDR1 and CDR2 sequences are SGHRS and YFSETQ. This CDR3 reads CASSSKAGVLYEQYF.

This clonotype ranks as medium-sized in terms of frequency. The chain has TRBV21-1 and TRBJ1-1; TCRdb returns TRBD1, unconfirmable since there is no DNA. TRBV21-1 is termed a pseudogene. The CDR3 sequence is 11 residues long. CDR3 region: CASSKEQGAFF.

By frequency, this clonotype is medium-sized. The chain links TRBV27 to TRBJ2-1; with no DNA, the TCRdb D assignment of TRBD2 cannot be verified. This CDR3 comprises 19 residues. Germline CDR1 MNHEY, CDR2 SMNVEV (reference sequence). This CDR3 is CASSPKGGTSGRVDNEQFF.